The 4 T cell receptor beta chains below come from one sample, sequenced in a study of T-cell memory formation after mild COVID-19. MiXCR was run by TCRdb on the 5' RACE reads, yielding one entry per CDR3 protein. Of under 200,000 distinct CDR3 sequences in the sample, 11% are singletons; the top ten hold about 3.5%. Sequencing input: PBMCs or a T cell subset sorted from them (not recorded which). The receptors originated from a young man who had mild COVID-19 (a few samples of this study predate the infection). Cell type and time point are not known.

This clonotype was found a few times. V gene TRBV4-1 combines with J gene TRBJ2-2, with 7 positions matching TRBD1. V trimming: 3 bases; J trimming: 0 bases; junction bases outside the gene matches: 7. The CDR3 is 17 amino acids. Germline loops: CDR1 MGHRA, CDR2 YSYEKL. This CDR3 reads CASSQGAGTANTGELFF. The CDR3 nucleotides are TGCGCCAGCAGCCAGGGAGCCGGGACAGCGAACACCGGGGAGCTGTTTTTT.

This clonotype has more than one count but fewer than ten. The chain is built from TRBV20-1 and TRBJ2-1; 7 nucleotides line up with TRBD2. The CDR3 sequence is 12 residues long. CDR1 and CDR2 from the germline V gene are DFQATT and SNEGSKA (reference sequence). The J segment lost 7 bases and the V segment lost 4 bases, leaving 4 bases of the junction unmatched. The CDR3 bases are TGCAGTGCTAAAGCGGGGTTAAATGAGCAGTTCTTC. Residues: CSAKAGLNEQFF.

This clonotype showed up many times. The genes are TRBV5-1 and TRBJ2-3; 11 positions agree with TRBD2. This CDR3 region has 15 residues. V lost 1 base, J lost 7 bases, and 5 bases stayed unmatched. CDR1 and CDR2 (germline): SGHRS, YFSETQ. The CDR3 region has the DNA TGCGCCAGCAGCTTGATAGCGGGGGGGCTTAATACGCAGTATTTT. It yields the protein CASSLIAGGLNTQYF.

The V call is TRBV2, the J call TRBJ2-5; D gene uncertain. With 3 bases removed from V and 3 bases from J, the gap between germline ends came to 5 bases. CDR3 size: 12 residues. Germline V gives CDR1 SNHLY, CDR2 FYNNEI. Written as DNA, the CDR3 is TGTGCCAGCAGTGAGAGTAAAGAGACCCAGTACTTC. This encodes CASSESKETQYF.